The clone carrying this TCR beta chain was observed a few times. What it binds is unknown. These data are taken from a study of beta chain features in type 1 diabetes. Study information: What patients shared with healthy donors was a similar profile of age, gender and cell yields. Analysis included over 90 million sorted cells drawn from all samples.

General study points: The question of HLA type influencing TCRB rearrangement was one that remained unresolved here. There was a moderate but significant shortening of TCRB CDR3s in all four CD4+ subsets of Type 1 diabetes patients.

Since all of the isolated RNA was reverse transcribed, expressed TCRB transcripts were what got sequenced. Assay: immunoSEQ multiplex PCR; the TCRdb copy retains only in-frame clones and omits some. The sample shows around 710,000 clones, roughly 12% of them seen only once. The sequencing input was naive CD4+ T cells from blood. The TCR sequence derives from a man aged 25 to 40 with type 1 diabetes.

The CDR3 here is CASSLRVGSNTEAFF. CDR3 DNA sequence: TGTGCCAGCAGCTTAAGAGTGGGTTCGAACACTGAAGCTTTCTTT. This rearrangement joins TRBV7-9 to TRBJ1-1; the D is unclear. Trimming pared 2 bases from V and 1 base from J, leaving 11 bases between. CDR1 and CDR2 from the germline V gene are SEHNR and FQNEAQ (reference sequence). The CDR3 runs to 15 residues.